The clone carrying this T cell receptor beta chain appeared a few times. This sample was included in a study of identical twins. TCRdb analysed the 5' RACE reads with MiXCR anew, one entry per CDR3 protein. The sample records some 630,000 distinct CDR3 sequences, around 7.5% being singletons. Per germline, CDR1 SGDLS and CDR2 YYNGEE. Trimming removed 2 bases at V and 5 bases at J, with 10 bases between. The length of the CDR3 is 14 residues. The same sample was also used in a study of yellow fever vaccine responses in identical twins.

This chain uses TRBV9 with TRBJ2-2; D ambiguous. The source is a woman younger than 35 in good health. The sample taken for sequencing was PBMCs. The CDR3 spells CASSVRRETGELFF. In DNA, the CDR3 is TGTGCCAGCAGCGTGAGGCGCGAGACCGGGGAGCTGTTTTTT.